The present TCR beta chain was sequenced within a study of blood T cells in healthy people across ages. Study findings and constraints: Any conclusive comparison of naive versus antigen-experienced cells was prevented by using unsorted PBMCs. Correlation between TCR beta diversity and naive T cell percentage was strong.

A sample-barcoded 5' primer and a J-beta primer mix were used in a second PCR of about 6 to 12 cycles. Each CDR3 protein is one row after TCRdb ran MiXCR on the 5' RACE reads. In the table there are 630,000 or so distinct CDR3 sequences, about 30% of which are singletons. In its sample, this clonotype was seen many times. No antigen is known for it. Samples had at least 7 million PBMCs isolated from them. The authors extracted at least 6 micrograms of total RNA per sample. Looked up from germline, CDR1 is MNHEY and CDR2 is SVGEGT. The CDR3 is 12 amino acids. Deletions cut 6 bases from V and 15 bases from J, with 18 bases between.

V gene TRBV6-2 or TRBV6-3 combines with J gene TRBJ2-1, with D hard to call. Material: blood. The sequence was obtained from an elderly woman in good health. DNA of the CDR3: TGTGCCAGCAGCCCAGGACCCCAGCGTCGGTTCTTC. Its protein is CASSPGPQRRFF.